This T cell receptor (beta chain) was recorded in a study of T cells in Graves' hyperthyroidism and ophthalmopathy. Study context: Pretreatment peripheral blood was obtained at initial diagnosis.

This CDR3 spans 14 amino acids. Looked up from germline, CDR1 is SGHDN and CDR2 is FVKESK. Trimming removed 0 bases from V and 9 bases from J, with 9 bases in between. Study observations and caveats: Appearing also in blood were most of the thyroid clonotypes expanded above 0.001.

This clonotype has only a few counts. The antigen is unknown. Amplification targeted TCR beta CDR3 regions from RNA transcripts. RT-PCR in the first round (using the HTBI primer set) targeted the TCR CDR3. TCRdb recomputed calls from the multiplex PCR reads with MiXCR, one row per CDR3 protein. The sample contains fewer than 400,000 distinct CDR3 sequences, 25% of which appear only once. The authors deemed Graves' hyperthyroidism stable absent ophthalmopathy progression within 18 months. Together with thyroid ultrasound, orbital computed tomography, serum thyroxine and TRAb, clinical symptoms were used for diagnoses.

The material sequenced was blood. This receptor was taken from a man between 45 and 60 years old with Graves' hyperthyroidism. The chain combines TRBV14 with TRBJ1-6; D ambiguous. This CDR3 reads CASSQDLAGSPLHF. CDR3 in DNA: TGTGCCAGCAGCCAAGATTTGGCCGGTTCACCCCTCCACTTT.